The next 5 T cell receptor beta chains were all read from a single sample in a study of T cell responses to AZD1222 COVID-19 vaccine. The assay was immunoSEQ multiplex PCR, and TCRdb's table has in-frame clones only and misses some. The repertoire holds over 150,000 clones, with about nine tenths as singletons. This material consisted of peripheral blood, taken on day 0 of AZD1222 vaccination. The receptors derive from an adult in good health.

The chain combines TRBV9 with TRBJ1-1; no clear D gene. The CDR3 extends over 13 amino acids. Germline values: CDR1 SGDLS, CDR2 YYNGEE. V lost 0 bases and J 0 bases, leaving 3 bases between the germline ends. The CDR3 reads CASSVAMNTEAFF. The CDR3 bases are TGTGCCAGCAGCGTAGCGATGAACACTGAAGCTTTCTTT.

This clone showed up just once. The chain links TRBV3-1 (or the pseudogene TRBV3-2) to TRBJ2-5; 7 bases line up with TRBD2. J lost 4 bases, V lost 2 bases, and 10 bases had no gene match. The CDR3 runs to 16 residues. The germline V gene encodes CDR1 LGHDT and CDR2 YNNKEL (reference sequence). This CDR3 reads CASSQYDGGRGETQYF. CDR3 nucleotides: TGTGCCAGCAGCCAATATGACGGCGGGAGAGGAGAGACCCAGTACTTC.

V and J are TRBV18 and TRBJ1-2, with 8 bases lining up with TRBD1. Germline V gene lookup returns CDR1 KGHSH and CDR2 LQKENI. CDR3 length: 15 residues. V lost 1 base to trimming and J lost 3 bases; unmatched junction nucleotides: 4. This chain's CDR3 is CASSPLPTGDYGYTF. Written as DNA, the CDR3 is TGTGCCAGCTCACCACTTCCGACAGGGGACTATGGCTACACCTTC.

The gene calls are TRBV30 and TRBJ1-2; D is possibly TRBD1 (6 bases). Per germline, CDR1 GTSNPN and CDR2 SVGIG (reference sequence). V was clipped by 5 bases and J by 2 bases, with 15 bases between them. The CDR3 totals 14 residues. In DNA form, the CDR3 reads TGTGCCTGGGTCCGGGACAACCGAAACTATGGCTACACCTTC. Amino acids: CAWVRDNRNYGYTF.

J is TRBJ2-5 and V is TRBV13; perhaps TRBD2 as D (5 bases). Germline V gene data show CDR1 as PRHDT and CDR2 as FYEKMQ (reference sequence). The CDR3 extends over 18 amino acids. The ends were cut back, 2 bases at V and 4 bases at J, with 23 bases in the middle. The CDR3 sequence: CASSLNMGSALEVETQYF. CDR3 DNA: TGTGCCAGCAGCTTAAATATGGGGAGCGCCCTCGAGGTAGAGACCCAGTACTTC.